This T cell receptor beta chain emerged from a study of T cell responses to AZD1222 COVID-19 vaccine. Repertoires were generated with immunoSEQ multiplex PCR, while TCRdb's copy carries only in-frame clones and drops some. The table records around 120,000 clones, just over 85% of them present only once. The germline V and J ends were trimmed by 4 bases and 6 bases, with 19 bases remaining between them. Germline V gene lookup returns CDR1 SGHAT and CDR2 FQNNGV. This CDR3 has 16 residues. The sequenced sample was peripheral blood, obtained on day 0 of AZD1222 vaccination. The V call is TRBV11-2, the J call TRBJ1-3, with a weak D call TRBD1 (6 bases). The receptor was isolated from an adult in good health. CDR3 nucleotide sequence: TGTGCCAGCAGCTCAGGAGTCCAGGGGCGGAAAAACACCATATATTTT. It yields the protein CASSSGVQGRKNTIYF.